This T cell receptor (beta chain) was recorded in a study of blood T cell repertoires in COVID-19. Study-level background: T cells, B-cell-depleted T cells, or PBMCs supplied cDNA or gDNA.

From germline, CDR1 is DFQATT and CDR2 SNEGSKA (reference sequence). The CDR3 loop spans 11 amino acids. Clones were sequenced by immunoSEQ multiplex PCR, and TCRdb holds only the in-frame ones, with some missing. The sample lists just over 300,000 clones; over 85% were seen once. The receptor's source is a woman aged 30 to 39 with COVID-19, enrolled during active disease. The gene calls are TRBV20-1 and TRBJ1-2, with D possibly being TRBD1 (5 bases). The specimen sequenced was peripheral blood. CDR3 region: CSTGGDYGYTF. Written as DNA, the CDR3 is TGCAGCACGGGGGGGGACTATGGCTACACCTTC.